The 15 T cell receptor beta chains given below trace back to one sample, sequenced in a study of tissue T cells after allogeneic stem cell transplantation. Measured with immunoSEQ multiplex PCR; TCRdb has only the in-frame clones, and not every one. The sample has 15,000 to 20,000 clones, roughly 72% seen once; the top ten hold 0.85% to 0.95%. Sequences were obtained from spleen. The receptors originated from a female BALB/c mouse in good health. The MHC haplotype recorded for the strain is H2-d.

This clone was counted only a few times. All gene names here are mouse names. The DNA read from the CDR3 is TGTGCCAGCGGTGGGGGACTGGGGGGGCCCGAACAGTAC. It codes for CASGGGLGGPEQY. The entire CDR3 sequence reads CASGGGLGGPEQYF. This chain joins TRBV13-2 and TRBJ2-7; 14 bases fit TRBD2. The read ends 1 residue shy of where the CDR3 ends; the end is completed using the germline J gene. CDR3 length: 14 amino acids. With 3 bases clipped from V and 7 bases from J, the junction kept 3 bases outside the gene matches. Germline lookup yields CDR1 NNHNN and CDR2 SYGAGS (reference sequence).

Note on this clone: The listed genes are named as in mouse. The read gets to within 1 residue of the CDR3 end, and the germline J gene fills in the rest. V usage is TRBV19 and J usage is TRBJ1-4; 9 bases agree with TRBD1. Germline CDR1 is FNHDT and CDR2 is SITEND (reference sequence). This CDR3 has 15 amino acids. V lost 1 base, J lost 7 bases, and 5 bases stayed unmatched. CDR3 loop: CASSIMGQGGERLFF. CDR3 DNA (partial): TGTGCCAGCAGTATAATGGGACAGGGTGGCGAAAGATTATTT.

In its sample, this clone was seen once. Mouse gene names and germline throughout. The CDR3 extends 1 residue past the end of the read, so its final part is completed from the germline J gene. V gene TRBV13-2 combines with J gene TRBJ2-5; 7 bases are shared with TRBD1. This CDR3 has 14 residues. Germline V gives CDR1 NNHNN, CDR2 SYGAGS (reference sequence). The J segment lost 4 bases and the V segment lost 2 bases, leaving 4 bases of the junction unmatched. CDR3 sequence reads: CASGDRGTEDTQYF. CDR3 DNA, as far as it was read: TGTGCCAGCGGTGACCGTGGGACAGAAGACACCCAGTAC.

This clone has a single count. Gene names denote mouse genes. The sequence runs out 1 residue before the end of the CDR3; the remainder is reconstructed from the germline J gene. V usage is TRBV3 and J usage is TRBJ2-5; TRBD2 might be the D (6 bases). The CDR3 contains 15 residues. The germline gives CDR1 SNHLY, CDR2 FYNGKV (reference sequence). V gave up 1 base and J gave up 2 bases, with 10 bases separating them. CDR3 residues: CASSLVWGSQDTQYF. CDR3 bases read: TGTGCCAGCAGCTTAGTGTGGGGGAGCCAAGACACCCAGTAC.

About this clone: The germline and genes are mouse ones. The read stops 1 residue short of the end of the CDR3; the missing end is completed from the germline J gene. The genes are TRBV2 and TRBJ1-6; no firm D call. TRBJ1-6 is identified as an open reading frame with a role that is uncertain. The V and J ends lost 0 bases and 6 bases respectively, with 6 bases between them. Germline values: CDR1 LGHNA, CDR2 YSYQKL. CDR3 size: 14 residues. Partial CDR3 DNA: TGTGCCAGCAGCCAAGATGGGGTTAATTCGCCCCTCTAC. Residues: CASSQDGVNSPLY. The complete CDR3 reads CASSQDGVNSPLYF.

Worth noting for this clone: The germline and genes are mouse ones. Partial CDR3 DNA: TGTGCCAGCGGTGATAACAGGGGACGGAATTCGCCCCTCTAC. This codes for CASGDNRGRNSPLY. In full, the CDR3 reads CASGDNRGRNSPLYF. J is TRBJ1-6 and V is TRBV13-2; 7 bases fit TRBD1. With the read ending 1 residue before the CDR3 end, the germline J gene is used to fill in that end. TRBJ1-6 is reported as an ORF; its role is uncertain. Losses at the gene ends were 1 base for V and 7 bases for J; bases not matched to a gene: 5. Germline values: CDR1 NNHNN, CDR2 SYGAGS (reference sequence). The CDR3 covers 15 residues.

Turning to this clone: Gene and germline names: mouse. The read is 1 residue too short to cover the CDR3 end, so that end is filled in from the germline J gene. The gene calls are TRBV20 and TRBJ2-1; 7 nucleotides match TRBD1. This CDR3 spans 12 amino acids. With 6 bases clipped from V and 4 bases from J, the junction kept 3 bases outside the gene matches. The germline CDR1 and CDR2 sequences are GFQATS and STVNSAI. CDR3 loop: CGARDRYAEQFF. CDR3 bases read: TGTGGTGCCCGGGACAGATATGCTGAGCAGTTC. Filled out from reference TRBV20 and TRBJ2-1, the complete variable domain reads GALVYQYPRRTICKSGTSMRMECQAVGFQATSVAWYRQSPQKTFELIALSTVNSAIKYEQNFTQEKFPISHPNLSFSSMTVLNAYLEDRGLYLCGARDRYAEQFFGPGTRLTVL.

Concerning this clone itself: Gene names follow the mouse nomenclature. CDR3 protein: CAWSRIYEQYF. The covered CDR3 bases are TGTGCCTGGAGTCGAATCTATGAACAGTAC. The V gene is TRBV31, the J gene TRBJ2-7; D unclear. Read data end 1 residue before the CDR3 end; the end is taken from the germline J gene. The CDR3 sequence is 11 residues long. The germline V gene encodes CDR1 GKSSPN and CDR2 SITVG. Trimming left V 1 base short and J 3 bases short, with 4 bases between.

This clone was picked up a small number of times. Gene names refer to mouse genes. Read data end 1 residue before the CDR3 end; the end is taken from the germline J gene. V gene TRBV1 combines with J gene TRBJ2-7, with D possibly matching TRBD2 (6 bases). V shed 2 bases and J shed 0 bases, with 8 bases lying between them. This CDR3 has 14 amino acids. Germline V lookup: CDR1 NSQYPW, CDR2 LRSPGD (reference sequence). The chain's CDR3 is CTCSAWGSSYEQYF. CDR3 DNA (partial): TGCACCTGCAGTGCATGGGGGAGCTCCTATGAACAGTAC.

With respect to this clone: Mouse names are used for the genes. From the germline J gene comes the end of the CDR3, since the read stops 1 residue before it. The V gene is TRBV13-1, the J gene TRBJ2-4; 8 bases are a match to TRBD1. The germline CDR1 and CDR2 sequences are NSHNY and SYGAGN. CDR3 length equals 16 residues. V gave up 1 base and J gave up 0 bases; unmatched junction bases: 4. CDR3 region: CASSDRTGKSQNTLYF. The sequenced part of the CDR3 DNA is TGTGCCAGCAGTGATCGGACAGGGAAAAGTCAAAACACCTTGTAC.

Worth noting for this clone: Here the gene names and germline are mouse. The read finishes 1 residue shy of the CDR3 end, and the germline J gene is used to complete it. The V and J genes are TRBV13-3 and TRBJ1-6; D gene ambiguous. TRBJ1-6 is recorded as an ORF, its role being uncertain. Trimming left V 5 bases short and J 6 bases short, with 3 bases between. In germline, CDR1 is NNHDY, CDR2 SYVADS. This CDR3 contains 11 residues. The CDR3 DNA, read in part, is TGTGCCAGCAGGGGTAATTCGCCCCTCTAC. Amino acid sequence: CASRGNSPLY. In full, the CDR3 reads CASRGNSPLYF.

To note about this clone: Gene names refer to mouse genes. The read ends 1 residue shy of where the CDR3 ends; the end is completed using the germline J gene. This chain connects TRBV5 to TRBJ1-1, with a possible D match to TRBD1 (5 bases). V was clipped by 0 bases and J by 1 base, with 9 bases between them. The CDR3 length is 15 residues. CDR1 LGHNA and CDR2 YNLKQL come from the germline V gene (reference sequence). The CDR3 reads CASSQDSGLNTEVFF. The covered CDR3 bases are TGTGCCAGCAGCCAAGATTCAGGGCTGAACACAGAAGTCTTC.

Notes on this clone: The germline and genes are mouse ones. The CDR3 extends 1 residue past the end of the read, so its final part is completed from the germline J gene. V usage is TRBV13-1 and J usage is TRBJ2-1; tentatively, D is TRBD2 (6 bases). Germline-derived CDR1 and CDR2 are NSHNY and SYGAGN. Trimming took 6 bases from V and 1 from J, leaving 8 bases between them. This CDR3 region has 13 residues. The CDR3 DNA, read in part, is TGTGCCAGCAATGGGGGAAACTATGCTGAGCAGTTC. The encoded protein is CASNGGNYAEQF. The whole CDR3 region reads CASNGGNYAEQFF.

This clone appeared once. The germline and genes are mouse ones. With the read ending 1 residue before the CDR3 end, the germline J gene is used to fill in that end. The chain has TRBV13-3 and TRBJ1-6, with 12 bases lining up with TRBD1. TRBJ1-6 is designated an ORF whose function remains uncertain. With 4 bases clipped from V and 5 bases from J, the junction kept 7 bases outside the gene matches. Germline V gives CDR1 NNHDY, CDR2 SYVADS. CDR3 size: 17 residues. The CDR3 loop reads CASSRDRGRPDNSPLYF. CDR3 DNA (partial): TGTGCCAGCAGTCGGGACAGGGGGCGCCCCGATAATTCGCCCCTCTAC.

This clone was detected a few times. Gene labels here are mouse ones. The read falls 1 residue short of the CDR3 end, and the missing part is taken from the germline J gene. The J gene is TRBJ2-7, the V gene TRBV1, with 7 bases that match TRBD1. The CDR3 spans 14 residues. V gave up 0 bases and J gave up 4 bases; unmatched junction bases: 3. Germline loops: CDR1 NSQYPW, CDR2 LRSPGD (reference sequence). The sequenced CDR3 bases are TGCACCTGCAGTGCAGAATTCAGGGGGTATGAACAGTAC. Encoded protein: CTCSAEFRGYEQY. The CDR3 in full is CTCSAEFRGYEQYF. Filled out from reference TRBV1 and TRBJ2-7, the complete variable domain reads VTLLEQNPRWRLVPRGQAVNLRCILKNSQYPWMSWYQQDLQKQLQWLFTLRSPGDKEVKSLPGADYLATRVTDTELRLQVANMSQGRTLYCTCSAEFRGYEQYFGPGTRLTVL.